The sequence of this TCR beta chain was determined in a study of CD8+ T cells in alopecia areata. Study findings and constraints: Affected scalp, especially in alopecia totalis/universalis, had a higher clonality than normal scalp did.

The CDR3 spans 14 residues. Trimming took off 6 bases at V and 3 bases at J, with 11 bases between the two ends. This clone was seen more than once but under ten times. The antigen remains undetermined. Extracted from the samples, RNA was reverse transcribed into cDNA to serve as the sequencing template. Method: immunoSEQ multiplex PCR; TCRdb's copy keeps in-frame clones and lacks some. The profile covers 65,000 to 100,000 clones, with just over 50% appearing a single time and around 5.7% taken by the ten largest. The sequence was obtained from a human donor with alopecia areata. This rearrangement joins TRBV23-1 to TRBJ2-2; D is possibly TRBD1 or TRBD2 (6 bases each). TRBV23-1 falls under the ORF class, with uncertain function. Sequencing used NKG2D-high CD8+ T cells sorted from blood. The CDR3 sequence: CASSRGQHTGELFF. The CDR3 region has the DNA TGCGCCAGCAGCCGGGGGCAGCACACCGGGGAGCTGTTTTTT.